The 17 T cell receptor beta chains given below trace back to one sample, sequenced in a study of Ad26.COV2.S vaccination and SARS-CoV-2 variants. The table came from immunoSEQ multiplex PCR; TCRdb's copy has only in-frame clones and leaves some out. The sample includes approximately 480,000 clones, around 85% seen only once; the top ten take 10% to 15%. Sample treatment: over 15 received Ad26.COV2.S at low or high dose, single or two shots; about 5 received placebo; per-sample allocation not given. Day 63 after the first injection of vaccine or placebo was the sampling time. The source material was peripheral blood, sampled in a trial of Ad26.COV2.S vaccine versus placebo. Every receptor here comes from a person between 18 and 65 years old who received the Ad26.COV2.S COVID-19 vaccine or a placebo.

This clone appeared a few times. This sequence joins TRBV4-3 and TRBJ1-6; 7 bases match TRBD1. The ends lost 3 bases at V and 7 bases at J; junction bases unmatched: 6. CDR1 is LGHNA, CDR2 YSLEER, per germline. CDR3 size: 15 residues. In DNA form, the CDR3 reads TGCGCCAGCAGCCAGGTGCAGGGGGGGAATTCACCCCTCCACTTT. This codes for CASSQVQGGNSPLHF.

This clone was observed a single time. The V gene is TRBV2, the J gene TRBJ1-5; TRBD1 matches 11 bases. V shed 6 bases, J shed 0 bases, and the junction held 10 bases outside the gene matches. The CDR3 runs 18 residues. From germline, CDR1 is SNHLY and CDR2 FYNNEI. The DNA for the CDR3 is TGTGCCAGCAGCGCCCCTCGGGACAGGGGGTATAGCAATCAGCCCCAGCATTTT. As protein: CASSAPRDRGYSNQPQHF.

Here the CDR3 DNA reads TGTGCCAGCAGCGGTAGAGCGGGTGAGACCCAGTACTTC. This translates into CASSGRAGETQYF. The chain has TRBV5-4 and TRBJ2-5; weak D call: TRBD2 (6 bases). Germline V gene lookup returns CDR1 SGHNT and CDR2 YYREEE (reference sequence). V lost 4 bases, J lost 5 bases, and 12 bases lay in between. The CDR3 contains 13 residues.

Notes on this clone: At the DNA level, this CDR3 is encoded by other sequences in the same sample as well. The V call is TRBV30, the J call TRBJ2-7; TRBD1 is a possible D gene (5 bases). Trimming stripped 0 bases from V and 1 base from J, with 10 bases between. The CDR3 extends over 14 amino acids. Germline V gives CDR1 GTSNPN, CDR2 SVGIG (reference sequence). The chain's CDR3 is CAWSVRGSSYEQYF. CDR3 nucleotides: TGTGCCTGGAGTGTAAGGGGCTCTTCCTACGAGCAGTACTTC.

The chain links TRBV27 to TRBJ2-6; D not resolved. This CDR3 contains 14 residues. The germline gives CDR1 MNHEY, CDR2 SMNVEV (reference sequence). Trimming pared 5 bases from V and 4 bases from J, leaving 9 bases between. The CDR3 nucleotides read TGTGCCAGCAGTGTGGAGACCGGGGCCAACGTCCTGACTTTC. Encoded protein: CASSVETGANVLTF.

The chain joins TRBV6-5 to TRBJ1-1, with TRBD1 matching over 9 bases. This CDR3 is 14 amino acids long. CDR1 MNHEY and CDR2 SVGAGI come from the germline V gene. Trimming at V came to 11 bases and at J to 6 bases, leaving 13 bases not matched to a gene. DNA of the CDR3: TGTGCCTGCGGCAAAGGGACAGGGAGACCTGAAGCTTTCTTT. This gives the protein CACGKGTGRPEAFF.

The chain recombines TRBV3-1 (or the pseudogene TRBV3-2) with TRBJ2-3, with 12 bases lining up with TRBD2. CDR3 size: 19 residues. CDR1 and CDR2 from the germline V gene are LGHDT and YNNKEL (reference sequence). Losses at the gene ends were 1 base for V and 0 bases for J; bases not matched to a gene: 8. CDR3 loop: CASSQAETSGSPSTDTQYF. CDR3 DNA: TGTGCCAGCAGCCAAGCGGAGACTAGCGGGAGTCCGAGCACAGATACGCAGTATTTT.

CDR3 in amino acids: CASSPGLAGGNEQFF. As DNA, the CDR3 is TGTGCCAGCAGCCCGGGACTAGCGGGAGGGAATGAGCAGTTCTTC. V gene TRBV5-6 combines with J gene TRBJ2-1; TRBD2 agrees at 16 bases. Per germline, CDR1 SGHDT and CDR2 YYEEEE. The CDR3 totals 15 residues. With 4 bases clipped from V and 7 bases from J, the junction kept 2 bases outside the gene matches.

The V call is TRBV18, the J call TRBJ2-5, with D hard to call. CDR3 length: 14 residues. CDR1 is KGHSH and CDR2 is LQKENI in the germline V gene. V was pared by 3 bases and J by 5 bases, with 13 bases between. The CDR3: CASSPGVGRETQYF. In DNA form, the CDR3 reads TGTGCCAGCTCACCTGGGGTAGGACGGGAGACCCAGTACTTC.

The V gene is TRBV7-9, the J gene TRBJ2-1; possible D gene TRBD1, 5 bases. The germline gives CDR1 SEHNR, CDR2 FQNEAQ (reference sequence). Trimming removed 1 base at V and 4 bases at J, with 23 bases between. The CDR3 extends over 19 amino acids. The CDR3 sequence: CASSLGGLAASGLYNEQFF. The CDR3 nucleotides read TGTGCCAGCAGCTTAGGGGGCCTTGCGGCTTCTGGTTTATACAATGAGCAGTTCTTC.

This chain links TRBV28 with TRBJ2-7; 7 bases align to TRBD1. The CDR3 is made up of 12 amino acids. Germline trimming cut 11 bases from V and 5 bases from J; bases unmatched to any gene: 9. Germline V gives CDR1 MDHEN, CDR2 SYDVKM. CDR3 coding DNA: TGTGCCCAAGGGGGCAGATTGGACGAGCAGTACTTC. This encodes CAQGGRLDEQYF.

V usage is TRBV27 and J usage is TRBJ1-1, with TRBD1 as a possible D gene (5 bases). There are 16 residues in the CDR3. CDR1 and CDR2 (germline): MNHEY, SMNVEV (reference sequence). Trimming took 4 bases from V and 1 from J, leaving 16 bases between them. CDR3 nucleotides: TGTGCCAGCAGTTCGGGACTGGAATTAACGAACACTGAAGCTTTCTTT. Its translation: CASSSGLELTNTEAFF.

The chain joins TRBV3-1 (or the pseudogene TRBV3-2) to TRBJ1-1; no reliable D call. Germline CDR1 reads LGHDT; CDR2 reads YNNKEL (reference sequence). The length of the CDR3 is 17 residues. Trimming shortened V by 4 bases and J by 5 bases, and 23 bases separated the two germline ends. The CDR3 DNA sequence: TGTGCCAGCAGCCTCCGATCACCGGGGATAGGTAAGACTGAAGCTTTCTTT. Its translation: CASSLRSPGIGKTEAFF.

The chain carries TRBV15 and TRBJ1-3; D remains ambiguous. V gave up 3 bases and J gave up 3 bases, with 12 bases separating them. CDR1 LNHNV and CDR2 YYDKDF come from the germline V gene (reference sequence). This CDR3 is built from 15 residues. The CDR3 bases are TGTGCCACCAGCAGTAACTCTGGAGGTGGAAACACCATATATTTT. Amino acid sequence: CATSSNSGGGNTIYF.

DNA for the CDR3: TGTGCCAGTAGTATCACAGAGTATCAGCCCCAGCATTTT. This codes for CASSITEYQPQHF. The V and J genes are TRBV19 and TRBJ1-5, with no clear D. Germline V gene data show CDR1 as LNHDA and CDR2 as SQIVND (reference sequence). The CDR3 covers 13 residues. Trimming shortened V by 3 bases and J by 5 bases, and 8 bases separated the two germline ends. Variable domain in full (rest from reference TRBV19 and TRBJ1-5): DGGITQSPKYLFRKEGQNVTLSCEQNLNHDAMYWYRQDPGQGLRLIYYSQIVNDFQKGDIAEGYSVSREKKESFPLTVTSAQKNPTAFYLCASSITEYQPQHFGDGTRLSIL.

This rearrangement joins TRBV5-6 to TRBJ1-2, with D unclear. The CDR3 has 14 residues. V was cut by 6 bases and J by 4 bases, with 16 bases left in between. CDR1 is SGHDT, CDR2 YYEEEE, per germline. CDR3 sequence: CASTRLRLGYGYTF. CDR3 sequence (DNA): TGTGCCAGCACCCGGTTGCGGCTAGGCTATGGCTACACCTTC.

CDR3 bases: TGCAGTGCTAGGCAAGGGGGCTGGCAGTACTTC. Amino acids: CSARQGGWQYF. This chain connects TRBV20-1 to TRBJ2-7; 7 nucleotides match TRBD1. Germline CDR1 reads DFQATT; CDR2 reads SNEGSKA (reference sequence). The CDR3 runs 11 residues. The junction had 5 bases not matched to a gene; V was cut back by 3 bases and J by 9 bases.